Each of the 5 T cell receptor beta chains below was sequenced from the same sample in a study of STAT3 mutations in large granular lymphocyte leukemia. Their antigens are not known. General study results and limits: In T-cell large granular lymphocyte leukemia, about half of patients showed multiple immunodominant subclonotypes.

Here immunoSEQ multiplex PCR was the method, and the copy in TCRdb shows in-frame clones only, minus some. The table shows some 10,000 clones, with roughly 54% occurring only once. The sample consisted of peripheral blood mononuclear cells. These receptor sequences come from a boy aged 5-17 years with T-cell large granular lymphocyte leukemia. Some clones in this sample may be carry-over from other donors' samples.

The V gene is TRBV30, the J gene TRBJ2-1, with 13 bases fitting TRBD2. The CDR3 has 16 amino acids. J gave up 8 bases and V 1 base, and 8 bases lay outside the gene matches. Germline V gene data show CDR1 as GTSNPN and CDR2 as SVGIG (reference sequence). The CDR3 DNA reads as TGTGCCTGGAGTGGACTAGCGGGAGGCCCCTGGTATGAGCAGTTCTTC. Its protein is CAWSGLAGGPWYEQFF.

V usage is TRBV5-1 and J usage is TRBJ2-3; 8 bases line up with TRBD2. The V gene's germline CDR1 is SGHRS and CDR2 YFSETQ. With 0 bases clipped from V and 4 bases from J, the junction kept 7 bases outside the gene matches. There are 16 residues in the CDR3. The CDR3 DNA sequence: TGCGCCAGCAGCTTGGCAGTAGCGGGGAATTCAGATACGCAGTATTTT. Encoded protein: CASSLAVAGNSDTQYF.

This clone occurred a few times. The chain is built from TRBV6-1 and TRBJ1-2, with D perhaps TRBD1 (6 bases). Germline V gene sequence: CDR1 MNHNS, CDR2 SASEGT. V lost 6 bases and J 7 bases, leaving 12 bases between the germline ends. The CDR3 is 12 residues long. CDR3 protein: CASRDRQSGYTF. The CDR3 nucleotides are TGTGCCAGCAGGGACAGACAGAGTGGCTACACCTTC.

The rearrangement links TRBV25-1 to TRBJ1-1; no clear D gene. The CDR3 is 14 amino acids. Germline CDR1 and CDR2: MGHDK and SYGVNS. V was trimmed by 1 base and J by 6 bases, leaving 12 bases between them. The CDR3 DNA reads TGTGCCAGCAGTGAATCCCTTTTGAGGGCTGAAGCTTTCTTT. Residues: CASSESLLRAEAFF.

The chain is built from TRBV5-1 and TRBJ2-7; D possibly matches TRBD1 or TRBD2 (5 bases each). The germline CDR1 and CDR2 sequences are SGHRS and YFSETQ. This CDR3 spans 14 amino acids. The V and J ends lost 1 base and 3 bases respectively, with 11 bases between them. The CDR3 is CASSLMQGDYEQYF. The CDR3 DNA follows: TGCGCCAGCAGCTTGATGCAGGGAGACTACGAGCAGTACTTC.